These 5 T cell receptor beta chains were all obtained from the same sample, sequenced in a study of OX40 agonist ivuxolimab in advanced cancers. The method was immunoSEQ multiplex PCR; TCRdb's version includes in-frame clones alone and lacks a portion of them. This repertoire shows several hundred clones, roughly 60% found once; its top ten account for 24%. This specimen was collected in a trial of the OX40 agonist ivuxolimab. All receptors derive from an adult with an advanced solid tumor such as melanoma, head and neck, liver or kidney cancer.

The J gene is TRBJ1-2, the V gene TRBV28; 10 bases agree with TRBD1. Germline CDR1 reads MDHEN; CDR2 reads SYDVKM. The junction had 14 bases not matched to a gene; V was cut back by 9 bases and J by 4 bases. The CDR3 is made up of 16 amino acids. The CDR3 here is CASQSGTGALFYGYTF. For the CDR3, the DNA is TGTGCCAGTCAATCCGGGACAGGGGCTCTATTCTATGGCTACACCTTC.

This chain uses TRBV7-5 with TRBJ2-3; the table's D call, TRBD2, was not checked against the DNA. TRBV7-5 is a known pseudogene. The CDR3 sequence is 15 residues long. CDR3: CASLAEWARGDTQYF. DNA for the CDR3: TGTGCCAGCCTGGCAGAGTGGGCCCGCGGGGATACGCAGTATTTT.

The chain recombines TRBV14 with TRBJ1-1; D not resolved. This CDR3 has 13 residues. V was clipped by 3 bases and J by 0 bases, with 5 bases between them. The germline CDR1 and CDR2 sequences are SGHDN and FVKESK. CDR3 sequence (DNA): TGTGCCAGCAGCCACGGGGTGAACACTGAAGCTTTCTTT. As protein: CASSHGVNTEAFF. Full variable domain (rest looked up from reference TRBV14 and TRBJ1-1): EAGVTQFPSHSVIEKGQTVTLRCDPISGHDNLYWYRRVMGKEIKFLLHFVKESKQDESGMPNNRFLAERTGGTYSTLKVQPAELEDSGVYFCASSHGVNTEAFFGQGTRLTVV.

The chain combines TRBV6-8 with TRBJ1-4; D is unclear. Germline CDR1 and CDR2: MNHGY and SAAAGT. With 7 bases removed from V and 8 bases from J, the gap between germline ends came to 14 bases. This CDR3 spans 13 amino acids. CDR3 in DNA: TGTGCCAGCACGGTCTCTCGAGGCGAAAAACTGTTTTTT. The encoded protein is CASTVSRGEKLFF.

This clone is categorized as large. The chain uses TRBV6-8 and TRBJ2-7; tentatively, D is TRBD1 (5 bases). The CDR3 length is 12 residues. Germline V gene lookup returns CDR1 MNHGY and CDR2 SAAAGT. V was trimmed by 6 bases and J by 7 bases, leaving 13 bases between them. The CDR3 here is CASRGALGEQYF. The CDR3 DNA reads TGTGCCAGCAGAGGGGCTCTGGGGGAGCAGTACTTC.